The sequence of this TCR beta chain was determined in a study of blood T cell repertoires in COVID-19. Assay used: immunoSEQ multiplex PCR; TCRdb lists only in-frame clones, some missing. The repertoire includes roughly 500,000 clones, roughly nine tenths of them detected once, and 7% to 10% sits in the top ten. This CDR3 spans 16 amino acids. Trimming at V came to 5 bases and at J to 4 bases, leaving 12 bases not matched to a gene. Germline V gene lookup returns CDR1 SGHRS and CDR2 YFSETQ. The sequence came from a woman aged 55-70 years who had recovered from COVID-19. This chain joins TRBV5-1 and TRBJ2-1; 7 nucleotides align to TRBD1. The sequencing input was PBMCs or T cells enriched from blood (not recorded which). The CDR3 bases are TGCGCCAGCAGACCACGACCGGGACAGACATACAATGAGCAGTTCTTC. Protein: CASRPRPGQTYNEQFF.